This paragraph covers one TCR beta chain sequence. The antigen remains unidentified. The record originates from a study of T cell repertoires in cytomegalovirus infection. TCRdb itself ran the reads through MiXCR, one entry per CDR3 protein. In the table there are roughly 87,000 distinct CDR3 sequences, 25% to 35% of which are singletons. V gave up 6 bases and J gave up 9 bases, with 18 bases separating them. CDR3 length: 15 residues. From germline, CDR1 is LNHNV and CDR2 YYDKDF (reference sequence). This rearrangement joins TRBV15 to TRBJ1-6; D uncertain. The specimen was CD8+ T cells from cultured PBMCs, collected from culture after CMV antigen stimulation. This sequence originates from a human donor in good health (CMV status not recorded). Some clones in this sample may be carry-over from other donors' samples. The CDR3 DNA sequence: TGTGCCACCAGTACCACGCAACTGGGTGGTTCACCCCTCCACTTT. It translates to CATSTTQLGGSPLHF.